This TCR beta chain originates from a study of cytomegalovirus exposure and HLA in healthy donors. Points from the study as a whole: Immune exposure was documented only through CMV serostatus. Other equally common chains were less clonally expanded than HLA-associated TCR beta chains, a later analysis showed.

Germline-derived CDR1 and CDR2 are MGHRA and YSYEKL. The length of the CDR3 is 15 residues. The V end lost 0 bases, the J end lost 3 bases, and 11 bases lay between the germline ends. Worth noting for this clone: What it binds is unknown.

Both 60 Vbeta primers and 13 Jbeta primers went into the PCR. Sequencing used immunoSEQ multiplex PCR; TCRdb keeps in-frame clones, though not all of them. The data contain some 160,000 clones, 65% to 80% of them seen just once; the ten biggest clones take up more than 0.55%. Input material: PBMCs. The chain couples TRBV4-1 to TRBJ1-2; the D is unclear. This TCR derives from a woman in her 40s in good health and CMV-seronegative. CDR3 loop: CASSQDRREHYGYTF. Written as DNA, the CDR3 is TGCGCCAGCAGCCAAGATCGACGGGAACACTATGGCTACACCTTC.